This TCR beta chain came from a study of CD8 T cells in ankylosing spondylitis. Study outcomes and limitations: For ankylosing spondylitis blood, a TCR beta motif of under ten highly homologous variants appeared characteristic. A number of the motif variants had already been described in reactive arthritis synovial fluid and blood. Disease-linked clones reportedly concentrated significantly in matched ankylosing spondylitis synovial fluid.

This clonotype was seen a handful of times. What it recognizes is unknown. Preparation of TCR beta libraries was done by quantitative 5'-RACE with molecular barcodes. TCRdb itself ran the 5' RACE reads through MiXCR, one entry per CDR3 protein. The sample lists approximately 520,000 distinct CDR3 sequences; about 5.7% were seen once. CDR3 size: 15 residues. Germline loops: CDR1 SGHRS, CDR2 YFSETQ. Trimming left V 4 bases short and J 3 bases short, with 17 bases between. V and J are TRBV5-1 and TRBJ2-7; D might be TRBD1 (6 bases). Sequencing was performed on blood, either unsorted or a sorted T cell fraction (not recorded which). This sequence originates from a male donor with ankylosing spondylitis. The CDR3 is CASSIQTEGGYEQYF. In DNA, the CDR3 is TGCGCCAGCAGCATCCAGACAGAAGGGGGCTACGAGCAGTACTTC.